The entry below gives a single T cell receptor beta chain sequence along with its context. These data belong to a study of blood T cell repertoires in COVID-19. Method: immunoSEQ multiplex PCR; TCRdb's copy keeps in-frame clones and lacks some. The sample gives about 74,000 clones, approximately 76% of which show up once; roughly 15% is in the top ten. There are 16 residues in the CDR3. Germline V gene lookup returns CDR1 LGHNA and CDR2 YNFKEQ. V shed 1 base and J 2 bases; nucleotides not matched to a gene: 5. Sample: peripheral blood. The sequence was collected from a man between 65 and 79 years old with active or convalescent COVID-19. The chain has TRBV4-2 and TRBJ2-5; 9 bases are a match to TRBD2. The CDR3 sequence is CASSQGGGAFQETQYF. The CDR3 DNA reads as TGTGCCAGCAGCCAAGGCGGGGGGGCTTTTCAAGAGACCCAGTACTTC.